Each of the 18 T cell receptor beta chains below was sequenced from the same sample in a study of OX40 agonist ivuxolimab in advanced cancers. Here immunoSEQ multiplex PCR was the method, and the copy in TCRdb shows in-frame clones only, minus some. This repertoire shows 60,000 to 75,000 clones, around 85% found once; its top ten account for around 0.76%. This specimen consisted of CD4+ or CD8+ T cells sorted from blood, obtained in a trial of the OX40 agonist ivuxolimab. The receptors derive from an adult with an advanced solid tumor such as melanoma, head and neck, liver or kidney cancer.

The rearrangement links TRBV28 to TRBJ2-3; a possible D gene is TRBD1 (5 bases). The germline CDR1 and CDR2 sequences are MDHEN and SYDVKM. CDR3 size: 15 residues. Trimming pared 6 bases from V and 3 bases from J, leaving 16 bases between. The CDR3 protein is CASSQGEMSTDTQYF. The CDR3 coding sequence is TGTGCCAGCAGCCAGGGTGAAATGAGTACAGATACGCAGTATTTT.

This sequence joins TRBV5-5 and TRBJ1-1; 8 bases line up with TRBD1. After removal of 1 base from V and 6 bases from J, the junction contained 5 bases not matched to a gene. Germline assignment: CDR1 SGHKS and CDR2 YYEKEE (reference sequence). The CDR3 loop spans 14 amino acids. CDR3 in DNA: TGTGCCAGCAGCTTGTCGCAGGGGGCCTCTGAAGCTTTCTTT. Translating it yields CASSLSQGASEAFF.

This clone occurred once. The rearrangement joins TRBV28 to TRBJ2-7, with D unclear. V lost 4 bases and J 3 bases, leaving 7 bases between the germline ends. There are 12 residues in the CDR3. Germline CDR1 MDHEN, CDR2 SYDVKM. CDR3 region: CASSSASYEQYF. The CDR3 DNA follows: TGTGCCAGCAGTTCAGCGAGCTACGAGCAGTACTTC.

This clone showed up just a few times. J is TRBJ1-5 and V is TRBV30; D not certain. Trimming cost V 8 bases and J 0 bases, with 11 bases left between them. The CDR3 has 13 residues. The germline gives CDR1 GTSNPN, CDR2 SVGIG (reference sequence). The chain's CDR3 is CALRADSNQPQHF. The CDR3 nucleotides read TGTGCCCTGCGGGCGGATAGCAATCAGCCCCAGCATTTT.

Comment on this clone: This sample includes further DNA sequences coding for the same CDR3. This chain's CDR3 is CASSQAPRGSTDTQYF. CDR3 nucleotides: TGCGCCAGCAGCCAAGCCCCCCGGGGTAGCACAGATACGCAGTATTTT. J is TRBJ2-3 and V is TRBV4-1, with D perhaps matching TRBD2 (5 bases). V lost 1 base and J 0 bases, leaving 11 bases between the germline ends. Germline V lookup: CDR1 MGHRA, CDR2 YSYEKL. The CDR3 is 16 amino acids.

V and J are TRBV5-1 and TRBJ2-4; no firm D call. Germline CDR1 reads SGHRS; CDR2 reads YFSETQ. Trimming shortened V by 0 bases and J by 1 base, and 8 bases separated the two germline ends. The length of the CDR3 is 15 residues. This CDR3 reads CASSLERGAKNIQYF. Here the CDR3 DNA reads TGCGCCAGCAGCTTGGAAAGAGGCGCCAAAAACATTCAGTACTTC.

With respect to this clone: The sample contains more than one DNA sequence encoding this CDR3. This rearrangement joins TRBV29-1 to TRBJ2-3, with a possible D match to TRBD2 (5 bases). Trimming shortened V by 6 bases and J by 2 bases, and 9 bases separated the two germline ends. CDR3 length: 12 residues. CDR1 SQVTM and CDR2 ANQGSEA come from the germline V gene. The CDR3 coding sequence is TGCAGCGTCGGACTTAACACAGATACGCAGTATTTT. Translating gives CSVGLNTDTQYF.

Here the CDR3 DNA reads TGTGCCAGCAGCTTAGGAGGGGCCGGGGAGCTGTTTTTT. Translating gives CASSLGGAGELFF. The chain is built from TRBV13 and TRBJ2-2; possibly TRBD1 for D (5 bases). The V end lost 0 bases, the J end lost 6 bases, and 5 bases lay between the germline ends. The CDR3 length is 13 residues. Per the germline V gene, CDR1 is PRHDT and CDR2 is FYEKMQ (reference sequence).

This clone was seen once. This chain connects TRBV5-1 to TRBJ2-5; tentatively, D is TRBD1 (5 bases). The J call may be faulty, since TRBJ2-7 better matches the DNA end. The CDR3 totals 14 residues. The V gene's germline CDR1 is SGHRS and CDR2 YFSETQ. This CDR3 reads CASSLWGPGREQYF. DNA of the CDR3: TGCGCCAGCAGCTTGTGGGGCCCCGGACGCGAGCAGTACTTC.

With regard to this clone: A junction boundary mismatches the germline segment, possibly from a read error. The J gene is TRBJ2-1, the V gene TRBV7-7, with D uncertain. This CDR3 comprises 15 residues. From germline, CDR1 is SSHAT and CDR2 FNYEAQ (reference sequence). CDR3 nucleotides: TGTGCTAGCAGCAGTAGAGCCCCCGTCTACAATGAGCAGTTCTTC. As protein: CASSSRAPVYNEQFF.

The CDR3 loop is CASGTGSSEQFF. CDR3 coding DNA: TGTGCCAGCGGGACAGGGTCCAGTGAGCAGTTCTTC. The chain combines TRBV7-9 with TRBJ2-1; 9 nucleotides agree with TRBD1. The V segment lost 8 bases and the J segment 9 bases; nucleotides outside the gene matches: 5. Germline V gene lookup returns CDR1 SEHNR and CDR2 FQNEAQ (reference sequence). This CDR3 comprises 12 residues.

In its sample, this clone was seen a few times. V is TRBV10-3 and J is TRBJ2-7; TRBD1 agrees at 7 bases. Trimming removed 5 bases from V and 6 bases from J; junction bases left unmatched: 4. CDR3 length: 12 amino acids. From germline, CDR1 is ENHRY and CDR2 SYGVKD. CDR3 DNA: TGTGCCATCAGTCCTACAGGGGTCGAGCAGTACTTC. The encoded protein is CAISPTGVEQYF.

The chain links TRBV30 to TRBJ2-2; D tentatively fits TRBD1 or TRBD2 (6 bases each). The V gene's germline CDR1 is GTSNPN and CDR2 SVGIG (reference sequence). There are 13 residues in the CDR3. Between the trimmed V and J ends, which lost 3 bases and 6 bases, there was a span of 11 bases. CDR3 in DNA: TGTGCCTGGAGCGGGGGCTTCCCCGGGGAGCTGTTTTTT. It is translated as CAWSGGFPGELFF.

The rearrangement links TRBV4-1 to TRBJ1-1; no clear D gene. V dropped 4 bases and J dropped 5 bases, with 17 bases sitting between them. From germline, CDR1 is MGHRA and CDR2 YSYEKL. The CDR3 covers 15 residues. CDR3 residues: CASSPGGWVRTEAFF. The CDR3 DNA reads TGCGCCAGCAGCCCTGGAGGCTGGGTGCGAACTGAAGCTTTCTTT.

This clone has only one observation. This chain uses TRBV28 with TRBJ1-2, with a possible D match to TRBD1 (6 bases). In germline, CDR1 is MDHEN, CDR2 SYDVKM. Trimming took off 6 bases at V and 4 bases at J, with 12 bases between the two ends. This CDR3 is 13 amino acids long. CDR3 loop: CASRTTGIYGYTF. Here the CDR3 DNA reads TGTGCCAGCAGGACCACAGGGATCTATGGCTACACCTTC.

The chain combines TRBV29-1 with TRBJ1-3, with TRBD1 as a possible D gene (5 bases). V shed 4 bases and J shed 4 bases, with 8 bases lying between them. The length of the CDR3 is 12 residues. CDR1 and CDR2 (germline): SQVTM, ANQGSEA. The CDR3 here is CSVGGTGNTIYF. CDR3 coding DNA: TGCAGCGTTGGGGGGACCGGAAACACCATATATTTT.

This clone was counted a single time. The chain links TRBV6-5 to TRBJ2-2; TRBD2 agrees at 7 bases. The J segment lost 0 bases and the V segment lost 11 bases, leaving 6 bases of the junction unmatched. The germline CDR1 and CDR2 sequences are MNHEY and SVGAGI. The CDR3 has 14 residues. CDR3 bases: TGTGCCGCACGGGGGGACCCGAACACCGGGGAGCTGTTTTTT. The encoded protein is CAARGDPNTGELFF.

In nucleotides, the CDR3 is TGTGCCAGTAGTAGCCGGAAAGGGGAAAAACTGTTTTTT. Its translation: CASSSRKGEKLFF. This chain connects TRBV19 to TRBJ1-4, with D hard to call. This CDR3 is 13 amino acids long. Germline V gene sequence: CDR1 LNHDA, CDR2 SQIVND (reference sequence). The V gene lost 4 bases and the J gene lost 8 bases, with 11 bases spanning the gap.